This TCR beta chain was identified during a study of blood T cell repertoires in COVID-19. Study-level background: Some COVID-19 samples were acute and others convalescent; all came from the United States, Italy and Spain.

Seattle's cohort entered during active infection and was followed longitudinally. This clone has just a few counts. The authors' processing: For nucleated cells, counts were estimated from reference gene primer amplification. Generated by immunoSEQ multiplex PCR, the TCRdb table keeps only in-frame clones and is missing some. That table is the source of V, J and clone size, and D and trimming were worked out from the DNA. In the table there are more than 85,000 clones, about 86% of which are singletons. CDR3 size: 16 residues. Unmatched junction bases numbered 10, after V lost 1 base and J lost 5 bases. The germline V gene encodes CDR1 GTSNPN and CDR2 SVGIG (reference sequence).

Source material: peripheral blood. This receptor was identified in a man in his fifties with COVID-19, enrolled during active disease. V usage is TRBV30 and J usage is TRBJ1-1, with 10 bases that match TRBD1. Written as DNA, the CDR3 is TGTGCCTGGAGTGGGGACAGGGGTGGGATGGGGACTGAAGCTTTCTTT. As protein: CAWSGDRGGMGTEAFF.